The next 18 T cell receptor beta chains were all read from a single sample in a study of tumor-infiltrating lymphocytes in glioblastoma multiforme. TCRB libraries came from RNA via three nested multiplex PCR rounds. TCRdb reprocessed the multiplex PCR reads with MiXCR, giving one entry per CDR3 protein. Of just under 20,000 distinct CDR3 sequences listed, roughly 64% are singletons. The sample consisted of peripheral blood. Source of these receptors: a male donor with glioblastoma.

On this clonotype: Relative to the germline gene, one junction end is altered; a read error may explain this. CDR3 protein: CSARVRTSGSYNEEFF. The CDR3 DNA reads as TGCAGTGCTAGAGTAAGAACTAGCGGGAGTTACAATGAGGAGTTCTTC. The genes are TRBV20-1 and TRBJ2-1, with 11 positions matching TRBD2. CDR1 is DFQATT and CDR2 is SNEGSKA in the germline V gene (reference sequence). This CDR3 has 16 residues.

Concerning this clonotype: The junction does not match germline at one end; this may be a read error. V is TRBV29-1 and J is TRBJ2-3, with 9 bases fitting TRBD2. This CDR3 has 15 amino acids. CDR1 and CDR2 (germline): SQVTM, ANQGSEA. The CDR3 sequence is CSVGGASGNTDTHYF. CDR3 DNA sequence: TGCAGCGTTGGCGGGGCTAGCGGGAACACAGATACGCACTATTTT.

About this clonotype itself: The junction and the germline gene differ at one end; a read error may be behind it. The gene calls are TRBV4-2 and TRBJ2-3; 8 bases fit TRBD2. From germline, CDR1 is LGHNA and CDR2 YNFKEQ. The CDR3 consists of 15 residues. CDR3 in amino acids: CASSQGTSNTDAQYF. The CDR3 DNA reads TGTGCCAGCAGCCAAGGGACTAGCAACACAGATGCGCAGTATTTT.

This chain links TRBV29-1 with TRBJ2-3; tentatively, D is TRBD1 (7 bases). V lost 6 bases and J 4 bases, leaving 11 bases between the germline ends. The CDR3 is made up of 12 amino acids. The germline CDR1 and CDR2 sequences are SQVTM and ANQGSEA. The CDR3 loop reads CSVQGDSDTQYF. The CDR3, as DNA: TGCAGCGTGCAGGGGGACTCAGATACGCAGTATTTT.

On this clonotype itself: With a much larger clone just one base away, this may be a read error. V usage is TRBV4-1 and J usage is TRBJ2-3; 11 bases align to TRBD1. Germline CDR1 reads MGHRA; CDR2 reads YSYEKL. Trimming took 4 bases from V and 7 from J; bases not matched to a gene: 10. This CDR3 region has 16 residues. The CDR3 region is CASSRGQGARTNTQYF. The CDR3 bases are TGCGCCAGCAGCCGCGGACAGGGGGCGAGGACAAATACGCAGTATTTT.

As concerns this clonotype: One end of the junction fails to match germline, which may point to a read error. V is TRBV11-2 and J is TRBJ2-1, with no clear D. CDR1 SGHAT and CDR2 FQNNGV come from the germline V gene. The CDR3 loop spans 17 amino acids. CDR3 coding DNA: TGTGCCAGCAGCTTAGTCCCCGCTGGCGGCACCTACAACGAGCAGTTCTTT. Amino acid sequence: CASSLVPAGGTYNEQFF.

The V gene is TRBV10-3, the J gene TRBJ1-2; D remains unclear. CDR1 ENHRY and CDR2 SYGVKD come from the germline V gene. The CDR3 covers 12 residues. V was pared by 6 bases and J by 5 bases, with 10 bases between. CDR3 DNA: TGTGCCATCAGCGGCATGAGTTATGGCTACACCTTC. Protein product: CAISGMSYGYTF.

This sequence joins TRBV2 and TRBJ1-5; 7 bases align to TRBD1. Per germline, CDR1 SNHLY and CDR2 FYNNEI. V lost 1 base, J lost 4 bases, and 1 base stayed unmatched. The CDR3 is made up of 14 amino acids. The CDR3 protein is CASSEGQGNQPQHF. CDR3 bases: TGTGCCAGCAGTGAAGGACAGGGTAATCAGCCCCAGCATTTT.

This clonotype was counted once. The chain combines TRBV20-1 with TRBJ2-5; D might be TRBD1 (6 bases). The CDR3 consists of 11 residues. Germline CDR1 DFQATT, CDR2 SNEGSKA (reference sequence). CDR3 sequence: CSGQHQETQYF. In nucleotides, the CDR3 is TGCAGCGGACAGCACCAAGAGACCCAGTACTTC.

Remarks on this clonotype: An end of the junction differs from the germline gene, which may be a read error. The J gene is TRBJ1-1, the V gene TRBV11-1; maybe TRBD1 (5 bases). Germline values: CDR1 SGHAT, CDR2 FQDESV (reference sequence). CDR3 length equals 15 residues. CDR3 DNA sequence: TGTGTCAGCATCTCAAACCCGGGACGGACCCTAGTGGCTTTCTTT. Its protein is CVSISNPGRTLVAFF. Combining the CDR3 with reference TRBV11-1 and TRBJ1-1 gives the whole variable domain EAEVAQSPRYKITEKSQAVAFWCDPISGHATLYWYRQILGQGPELLVQFQDESVVDDSQLPKDRFSAERLKGVDSTLKIQPAELGDSAMYLCVSISNPGRTLVAFFGQGTRLTVV.

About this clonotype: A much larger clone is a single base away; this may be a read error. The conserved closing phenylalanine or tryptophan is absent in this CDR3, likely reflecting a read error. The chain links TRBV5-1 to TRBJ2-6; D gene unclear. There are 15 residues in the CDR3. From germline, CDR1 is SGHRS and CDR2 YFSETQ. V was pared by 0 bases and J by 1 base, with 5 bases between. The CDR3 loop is CASSLGVSGANVLTS. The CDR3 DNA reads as TGCGCCAGCAGCTTGGGGGTGTCTGGGGCCAACGTCCTGACTTCC.

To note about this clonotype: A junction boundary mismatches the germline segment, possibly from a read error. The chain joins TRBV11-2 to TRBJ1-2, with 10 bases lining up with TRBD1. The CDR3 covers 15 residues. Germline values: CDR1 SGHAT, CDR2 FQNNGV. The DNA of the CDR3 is TGTGCCAGCAGCTCGGGGACAGGGGTGGGCTATGACTACACCTTC. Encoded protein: CASSSGTGVGYDYTF.

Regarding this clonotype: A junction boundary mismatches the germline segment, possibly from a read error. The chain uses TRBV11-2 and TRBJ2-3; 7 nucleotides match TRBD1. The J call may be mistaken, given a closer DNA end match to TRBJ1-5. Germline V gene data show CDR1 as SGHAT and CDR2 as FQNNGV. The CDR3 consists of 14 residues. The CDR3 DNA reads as TGCGCCAGCAGCTTGGGACCAGGGGGAGATACGCAGCATTTT. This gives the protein CASSLGPGGDTQHF.

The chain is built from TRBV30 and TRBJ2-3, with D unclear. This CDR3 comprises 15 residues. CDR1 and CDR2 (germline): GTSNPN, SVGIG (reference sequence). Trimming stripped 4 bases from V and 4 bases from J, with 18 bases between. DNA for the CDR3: TGTGCCTGGATTGTAGCCGGAGTTCGCGCAGATACGCAGTATTTT. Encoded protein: CAWIVAGVRADTQYF.

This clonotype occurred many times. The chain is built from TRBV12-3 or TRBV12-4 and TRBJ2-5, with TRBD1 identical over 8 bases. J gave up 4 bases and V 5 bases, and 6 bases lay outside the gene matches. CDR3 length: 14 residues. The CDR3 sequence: CASSIGQGRETQYF. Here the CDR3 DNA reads TGTGCCAGCAGTATCGGACAGGGCCGAGAGACCCAGTACTTC.

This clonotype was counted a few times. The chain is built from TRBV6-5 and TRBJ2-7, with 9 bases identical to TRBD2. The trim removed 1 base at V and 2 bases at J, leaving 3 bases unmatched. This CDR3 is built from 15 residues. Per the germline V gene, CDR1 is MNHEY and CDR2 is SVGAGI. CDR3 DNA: TGTGCCAGCAGTTACTTAGCGGGAGTCCCCTACGAGCAGTACTTC. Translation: CASSYLAGVPYEQYF.

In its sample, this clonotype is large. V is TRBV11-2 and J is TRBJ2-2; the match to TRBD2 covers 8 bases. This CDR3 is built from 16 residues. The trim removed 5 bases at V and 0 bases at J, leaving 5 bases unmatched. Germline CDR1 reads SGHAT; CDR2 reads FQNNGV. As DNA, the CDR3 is TGTGCCAGCAGCATCACTAGCGGAACGAACACCGGGGAGCTGTTTTTT. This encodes CASSITSGTNTGELFF.

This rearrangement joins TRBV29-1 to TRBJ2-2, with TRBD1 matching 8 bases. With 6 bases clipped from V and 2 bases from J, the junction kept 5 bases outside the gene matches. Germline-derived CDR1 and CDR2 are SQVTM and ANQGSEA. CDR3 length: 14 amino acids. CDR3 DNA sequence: TGCAGCGTCGCCGGGACAGGCAACACCGGGGAGCTGTTTTTT. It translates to CSVAGTGNTGELFF.